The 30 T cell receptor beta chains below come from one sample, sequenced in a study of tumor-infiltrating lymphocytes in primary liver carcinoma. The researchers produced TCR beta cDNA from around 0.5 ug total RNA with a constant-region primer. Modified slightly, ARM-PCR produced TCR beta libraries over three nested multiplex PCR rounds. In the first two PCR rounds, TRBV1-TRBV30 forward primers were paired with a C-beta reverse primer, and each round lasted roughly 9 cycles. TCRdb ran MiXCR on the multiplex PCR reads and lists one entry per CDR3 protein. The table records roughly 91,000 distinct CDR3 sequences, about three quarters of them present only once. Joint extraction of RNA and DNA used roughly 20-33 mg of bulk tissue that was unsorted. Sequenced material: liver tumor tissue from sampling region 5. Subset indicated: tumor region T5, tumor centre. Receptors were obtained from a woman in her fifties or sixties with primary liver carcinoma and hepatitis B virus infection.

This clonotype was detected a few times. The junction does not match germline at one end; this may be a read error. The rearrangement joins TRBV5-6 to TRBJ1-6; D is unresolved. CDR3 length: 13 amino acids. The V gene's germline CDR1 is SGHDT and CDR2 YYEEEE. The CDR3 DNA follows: TGTGCCAGCAGCTTGTACGGGAATCCACCCCCCCACTTT. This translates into CASSLYGNPPPHF.

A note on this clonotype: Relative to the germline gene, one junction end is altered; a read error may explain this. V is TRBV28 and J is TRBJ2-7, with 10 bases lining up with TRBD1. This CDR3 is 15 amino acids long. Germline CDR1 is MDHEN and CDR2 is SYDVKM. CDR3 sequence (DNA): TGTGCTTCAATGGGACAGGGGCCCGACTCCTACGAGCAATACTTC. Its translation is CASMGQGPDSYEQYF.

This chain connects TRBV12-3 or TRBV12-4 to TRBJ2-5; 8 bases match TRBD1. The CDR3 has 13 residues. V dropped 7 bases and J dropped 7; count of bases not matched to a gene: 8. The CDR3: CASIQDRAGTQYF. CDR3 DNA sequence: TGTGCCAGCATTCAGGACAGGGCGGGGACCCAGTACTTC.

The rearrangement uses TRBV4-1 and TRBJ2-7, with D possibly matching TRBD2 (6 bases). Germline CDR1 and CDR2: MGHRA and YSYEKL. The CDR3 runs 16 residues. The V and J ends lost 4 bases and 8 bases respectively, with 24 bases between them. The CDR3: CASSRDGTARFGKQYF. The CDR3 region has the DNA TGCGCCAGCAGCCGAGACGGGACTGCTCGTTTTGGGAAGCAGTACTTC.

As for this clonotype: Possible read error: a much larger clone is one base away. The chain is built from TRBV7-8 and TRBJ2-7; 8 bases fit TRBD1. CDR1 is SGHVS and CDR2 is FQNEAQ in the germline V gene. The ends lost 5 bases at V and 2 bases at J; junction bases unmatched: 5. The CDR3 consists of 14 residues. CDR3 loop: CASSPRQGPYEQYF. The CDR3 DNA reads TGTGCCAGCAGCCCTCGACAGGGGCCCTACGAGCAGTACTTC.

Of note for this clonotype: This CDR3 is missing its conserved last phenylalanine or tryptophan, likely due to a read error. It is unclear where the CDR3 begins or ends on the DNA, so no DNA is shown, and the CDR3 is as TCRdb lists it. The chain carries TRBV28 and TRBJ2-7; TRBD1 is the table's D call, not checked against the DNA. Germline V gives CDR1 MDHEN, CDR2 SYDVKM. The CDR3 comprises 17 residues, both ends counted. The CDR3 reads CVSSLGLPGQGRLRWYL.

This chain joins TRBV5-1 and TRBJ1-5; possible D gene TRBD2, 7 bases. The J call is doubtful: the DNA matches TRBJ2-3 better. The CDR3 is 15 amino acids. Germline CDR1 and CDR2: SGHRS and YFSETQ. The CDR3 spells CASSPGGADNQPQYF. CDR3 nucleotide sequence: TGCGCCAGCAGCCCTGGGGGGGCAGACAATCAGCCCCAGTATTTT.

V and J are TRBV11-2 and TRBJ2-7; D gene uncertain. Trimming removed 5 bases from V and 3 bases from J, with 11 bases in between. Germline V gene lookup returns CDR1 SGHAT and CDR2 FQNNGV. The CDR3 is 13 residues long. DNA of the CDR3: TGTGCCAGCAGCGCCGCTGTGGTCTACGAGCAGTACTTC. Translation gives CASSAAVVYEQYF.

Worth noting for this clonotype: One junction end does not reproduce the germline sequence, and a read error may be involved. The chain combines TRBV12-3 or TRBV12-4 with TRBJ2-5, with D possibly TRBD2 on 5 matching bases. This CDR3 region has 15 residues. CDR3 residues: CVSSLTNRGSETQYF. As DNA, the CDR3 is TGTGTCAGCAGCCTAACAAACAGAGGGTCGGAGACCCAGTACTTC.

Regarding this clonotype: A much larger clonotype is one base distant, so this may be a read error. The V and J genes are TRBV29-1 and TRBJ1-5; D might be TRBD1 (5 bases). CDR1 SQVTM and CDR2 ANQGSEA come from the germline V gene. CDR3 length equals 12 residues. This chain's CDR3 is CSVGQTNQPQRF. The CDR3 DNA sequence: TGCAGCGTTGGACAGACCAATCAGCCCCAGCGTTTT.

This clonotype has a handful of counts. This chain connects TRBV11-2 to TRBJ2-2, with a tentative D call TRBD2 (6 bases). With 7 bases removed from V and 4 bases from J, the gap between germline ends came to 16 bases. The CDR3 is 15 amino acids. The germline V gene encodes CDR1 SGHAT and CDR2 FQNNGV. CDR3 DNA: TGTGCCAGCACCCGGACAAGGAGGGGCACCGGGGAGCTGTTTTTT. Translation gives CASTRTRRGTGELFF. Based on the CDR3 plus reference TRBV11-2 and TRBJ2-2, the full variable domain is EAGVAQSPRYKIIEKRQSVAFWCNPISGHATLYWYQQILGQGPKLLIQFQNNGVVDDSQLPKDRFSAERLKGVDSTLKIQPAKLEDSAVYLCASTRTRRGTGELFFGEGSRLTVL.

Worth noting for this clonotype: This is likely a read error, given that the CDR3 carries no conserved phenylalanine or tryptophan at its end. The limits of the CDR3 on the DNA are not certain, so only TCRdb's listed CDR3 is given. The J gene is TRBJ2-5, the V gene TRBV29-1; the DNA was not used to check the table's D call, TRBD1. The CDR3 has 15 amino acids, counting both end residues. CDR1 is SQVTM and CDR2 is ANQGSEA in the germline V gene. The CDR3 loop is CSVEGGTWVQETQYL.

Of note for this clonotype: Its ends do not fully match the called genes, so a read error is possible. CDR3 protein: CSVVGGRGSCNEQFF. The CDR3 region has the DNA TGCAGCGTTGTGGGCGGGAGGGGCTCCTGCAATGAGCAGTTTTTC. J is TRBJ2-1 and V is TRBV29-1, with 9 bases that match TRBD2. Germline-derived CDR1 and CDR2 are SQVTM and ANQGSEA. This CDR3 is built from 15 residues.

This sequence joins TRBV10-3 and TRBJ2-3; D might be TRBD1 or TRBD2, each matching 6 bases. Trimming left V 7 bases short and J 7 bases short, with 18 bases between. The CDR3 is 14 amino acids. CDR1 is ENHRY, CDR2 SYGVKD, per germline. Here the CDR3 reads CAIKGGLGTNTQYF. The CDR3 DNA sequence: TGTGCCATCAAGGGGGGACTCGGGACAAATACGCAGTATTTT.

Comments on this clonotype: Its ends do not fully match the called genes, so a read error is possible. CDR3 bases: TGTGCCAGCCAAGACCGGGGGAACTTTTATAATGGGCAGTTCTTC. This translates into CASQDRGNFYNGQFF. J is TRBJ2-1 and V is TRBV5-6, with a possible D match to TRBD2 (6 bases). The CDR3 runs to 15 residues. Germline CDR1 and CDR2: SGHDT and YYEEEE.

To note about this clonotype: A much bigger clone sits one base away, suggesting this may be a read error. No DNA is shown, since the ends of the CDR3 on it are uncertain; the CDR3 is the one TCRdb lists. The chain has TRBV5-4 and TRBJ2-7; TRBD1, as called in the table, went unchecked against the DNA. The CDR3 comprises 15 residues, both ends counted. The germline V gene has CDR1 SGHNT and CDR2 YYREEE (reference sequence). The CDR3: CASRFGQGADYEHYF.

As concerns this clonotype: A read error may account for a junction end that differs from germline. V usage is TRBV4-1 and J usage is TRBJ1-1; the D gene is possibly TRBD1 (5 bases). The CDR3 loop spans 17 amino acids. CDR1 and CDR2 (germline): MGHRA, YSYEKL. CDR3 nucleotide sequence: TGCGCCAGCAGCCAAGACCCAGGGAGGGCCTTGAACACTGAAGCTTTCTTC. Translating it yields CASSQDPGRALNTEAFF.

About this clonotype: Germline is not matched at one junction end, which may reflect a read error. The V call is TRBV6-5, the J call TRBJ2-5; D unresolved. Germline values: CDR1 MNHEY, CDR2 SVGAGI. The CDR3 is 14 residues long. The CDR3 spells CASSLWKAKEIQYF. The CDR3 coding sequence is TGTGCCAGCAGTCTTTGGAAAGCCAAAGAGATCCAGTACTTC.

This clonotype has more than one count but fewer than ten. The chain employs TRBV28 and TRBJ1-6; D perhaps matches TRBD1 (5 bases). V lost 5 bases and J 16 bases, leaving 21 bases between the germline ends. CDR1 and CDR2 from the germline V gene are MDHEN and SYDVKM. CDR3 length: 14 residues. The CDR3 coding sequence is TGTGCCAGCAGTGCCAAAACCGGGACTCGACAACTCCACTTT. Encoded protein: CASSAKTGTRQLHF.

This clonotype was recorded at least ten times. The CDR3 reads CASSDRRQGTRYGYTF. The CDR3, as DNA: TGTGCCAGCAGTGATCGCCGACAGGGAACCCGATATGGCTACACCTTC. The J gene is TRBJ1-2, the V gene TRBV6-1; 7 positions match TRBD1. CDR3 length: 16 residues. The germline V gene has CDR1 MNHNS and CDR2 SASEGT. V lost 3 bases and J lost 5; bases outside the gene matches: 12.

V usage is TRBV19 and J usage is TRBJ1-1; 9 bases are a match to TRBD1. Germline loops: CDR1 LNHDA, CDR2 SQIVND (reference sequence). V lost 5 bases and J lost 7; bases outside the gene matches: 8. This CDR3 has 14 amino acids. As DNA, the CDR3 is TGTGCCAGTAGTGTACAGGGGGCTATGGGTGAAGCTTTCTTT. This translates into CASSVQGAMGEAFF.

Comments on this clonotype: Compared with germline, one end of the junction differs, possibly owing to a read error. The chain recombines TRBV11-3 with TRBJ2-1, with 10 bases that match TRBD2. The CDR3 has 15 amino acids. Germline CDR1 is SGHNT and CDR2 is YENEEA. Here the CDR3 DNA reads TGTGCCAGCACCTTAGGAACTAGCGGGAAGCTTGGGCAGTTATTC. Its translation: CASTLGTSGKLGQLF.

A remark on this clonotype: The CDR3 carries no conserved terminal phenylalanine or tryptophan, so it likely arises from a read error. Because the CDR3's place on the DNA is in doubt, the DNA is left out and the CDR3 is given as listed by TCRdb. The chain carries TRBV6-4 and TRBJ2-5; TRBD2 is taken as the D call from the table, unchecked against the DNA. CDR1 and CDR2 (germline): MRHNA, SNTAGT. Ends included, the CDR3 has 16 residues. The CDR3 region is CASPGRATGIQETHYY.

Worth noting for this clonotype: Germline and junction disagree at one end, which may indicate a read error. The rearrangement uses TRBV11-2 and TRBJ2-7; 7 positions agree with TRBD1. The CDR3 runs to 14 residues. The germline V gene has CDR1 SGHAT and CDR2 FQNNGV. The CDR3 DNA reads TGTACCAGCAGCGTCCAGGGGGTAGGGGGCGAGCAGTACTTC. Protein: CTSSVQGVGGEQYF.

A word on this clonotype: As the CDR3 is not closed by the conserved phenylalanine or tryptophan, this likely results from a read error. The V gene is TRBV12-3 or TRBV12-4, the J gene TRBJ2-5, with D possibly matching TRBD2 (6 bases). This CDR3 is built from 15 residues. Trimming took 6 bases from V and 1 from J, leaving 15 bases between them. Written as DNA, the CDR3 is TGTGCCAGCAGGCGCACGGGAGCTGCCCAAGAGACCCAGTACTTA. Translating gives CASRRTGAAQETQYL.

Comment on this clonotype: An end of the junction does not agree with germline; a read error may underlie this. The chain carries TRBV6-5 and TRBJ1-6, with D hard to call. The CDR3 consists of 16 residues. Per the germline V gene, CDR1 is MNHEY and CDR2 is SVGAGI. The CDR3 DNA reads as TGTACCAGCATATACCTGGCGAGCTCCTATAATTCACCCCTCCACTTT. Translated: CTSIYLASSYNSPLHF.

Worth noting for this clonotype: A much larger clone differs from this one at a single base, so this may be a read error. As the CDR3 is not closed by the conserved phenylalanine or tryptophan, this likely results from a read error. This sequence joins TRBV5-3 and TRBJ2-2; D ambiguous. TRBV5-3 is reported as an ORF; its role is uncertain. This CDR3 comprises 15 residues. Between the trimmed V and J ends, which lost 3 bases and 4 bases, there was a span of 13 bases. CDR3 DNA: TGTGCCAGAAGCTACGGGCCTCCCAGCACCGGGGAGCTGTTTTCT. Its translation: CARSYGPPSTGELFS.

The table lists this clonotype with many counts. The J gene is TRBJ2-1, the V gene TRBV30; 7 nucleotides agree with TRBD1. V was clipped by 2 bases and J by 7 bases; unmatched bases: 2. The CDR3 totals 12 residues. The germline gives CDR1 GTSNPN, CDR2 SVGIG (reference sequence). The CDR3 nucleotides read TGTGCCTGGAGTACACAGGGGAATGAGCAGTTCTTC. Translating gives CAWSTQGNEQFF.

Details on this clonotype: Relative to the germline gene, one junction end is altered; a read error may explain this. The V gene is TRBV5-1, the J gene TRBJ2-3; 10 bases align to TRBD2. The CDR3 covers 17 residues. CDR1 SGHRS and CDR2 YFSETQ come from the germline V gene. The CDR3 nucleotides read TGCCCCAGCAGCTTGGGACAAACTAGCGGGACTACAGATACGCAGTATTTT. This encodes CPSSLGQTSGTTDTQYF.

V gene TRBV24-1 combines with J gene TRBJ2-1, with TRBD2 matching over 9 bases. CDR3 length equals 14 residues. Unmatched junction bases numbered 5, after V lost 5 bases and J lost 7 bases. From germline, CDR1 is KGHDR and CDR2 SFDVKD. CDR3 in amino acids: CATSGLAGRNEQFF. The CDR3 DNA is TGTGCCACCAGTGGGCTAGCGGGAAGGAATGAGCAGTTCTTC.